The 7 T cell receptor beta chains presented below share a single source sample, sequenced in a study of blood T cell repertoires in COVID-19. Some clones are missing from TCRdb's copy, which holds only in-frame ones; the method was immunoSEQ multiplex PCR. The data contain about 180,000 clones, 88% of them singletons. The sample consisted of PBMCs or T cells enriched from blood (not recorded which). These receptors came from a young woman who had recovered from COVID-19.

The table lists this clone with a count of one. The junction departs from the called germline gene at one end, perhaps through a read error. The V and J genes are TRBV7-9 and TRBJ1-4; 7 bases align to TRBD1. This CDR3 comprises 16 residues. Germline values: CDR1 SEHNR, CDR2 FQNEAQ (reference sequence). The CDR3 bases are TGTGCCAGCAGCCAGTCCGGCCCAGGGGGGCTAGAAAGACTGTTTTTT. It translates to CASSQSGPGGLERLFF.

This clone was counted once. The chain combines TRBV29-1 with TRBJ2-7; 7 bases are shared with TRBD2. Germline trimming cut 6 bases from V and 3 bases from J; bases unmatched to any gene: 5. Germline assignment: CDR1 SQVTM and CDR2 ANQGSEA. The CDR3 runs 12 residues. In DNA, the CDR3 is TGCAGCGTCCTGACTAGCTTCTACGAGCAGTACTTC. It specifies CSVLTSFYEQYF.

This clone was observed once. The CDR3 here is CASGTTTNTEAFF. The CDR3 DNA reads TGTGCCAGCGGTACAACTACGAACACTGAAGCTTTCTTT. V usage is TRBV2 and J usage is TRBJ1-1, with D unresolved. The CDR3 is 13 amino acids. V lost 8 bases, J lost 1 base, and 11 bases lay in between. The V gene's germline CDR1 is SNHLY and CDR2 FYNNEI.

In this sample, this clone turned up a few times. The rearrangement links TRBV11-2 to TRBJ1-1; a possible D gene is TRBD1 (5 bases). The CDR3 has 14 residues. CDR1 is SGHAT, CDR2 FQNNGV, per germline. Trimming left V 1 base short and J 3 bases short, with 9 bases between. CDR3 DNA sequence: TGTGCCAGCAGCTTAGCAGGGAGGGACACTGAAGCTTTCTTT. Protein sequence: CASSLAGRDTEAFF.

The chain recombines TRBV28 with TRBJ2-5; weak D call: TRBD1 (7 bases). The ends were cut back, 7 bases at V and 5 bases at J, with 26 bases in the middle. The germline V gene encodes CDR1 MDHEN and CDR2 SYDVKM. The CDR3 runs 17 residues. In DNA, the CDR3 is TGTGCCAGCAAGAGGCCTGGGACAGTGGGCCGGGGGGAGACCCAGTACTTC. Its translation: CASKRPGTVGRGETQYF.

This chain uses TRBV5-4 with TRBJ1-4, with 8 bases fitting TRBD1. The J segment lost 2 bases and the V segment lost 3 bases, leaving 3 bases of the junction unmatched. The CDR3 is 15 amino acids. Germline CDR1 and CDR2: SGHNT and YYREEE (reference sequence). CDR3 protein: CASSSRTGTNEKLFF. As DNA, the CDR3 is TGTGCCAGCAGCTCCCGGACAGGGACTAATGAAAAACTGTTTTTT.

The chain uses TRBV4-3 and TRBJ1-4; TRBD1 matches 11 bases. Germline V gene lookup returns CDR1 LGHNA and CDR2 YSLEER. V lost 1 base and J lost 8; bases outside the gene matches: 6. The CDR3 sequence is 16 residues long. Here the CDR3 reads CASSQVGTGGREKLFF. CDR3 coding DNA: TGCGCCAGCAGCCAAGTAGGGACAGGGGGTCGGGAAAAACTGTTTTTT.